This T cell receptor (beta chain) comes out of a study of OX40 agonist ivuxolimab in advanced cancers. With regard to the full study: The costimulatory receptor OX40 (CD134) was targeted by ivuxolimab, a fully human IgG2 agonistic monoclonal antibody. Partial responses occurred in three dose-escalation patients: two with cutaneous melanoma and one with hepatocellular carcinoma. The paper covers the monotherapy dose-escalation part of the phase I ivuxolimab trial, which included N ≈ 50 patients. Among the approximately 50 dose-escalation patients, around 19 had hepatocellular carcinoma, 15 or so melanoma, 9 renal cell carcinoma and 9 head and neck cancer. Intravenous ivuxolimab was administered to patients every 2 weeks at six dose levels: 0.01, 0.1, 0.3, 1.5, 3 and 10 mg/kg. Patients were allowed to have had prior anti-PD-1, anti-PD-L1 or anti-CTLA-4 therapy, and approximately 40% of the dose-escalation patients had previously received checkpoint inhibitors. Peripheral TCRbeta sequencing was intended to test whether TCR sequence diversity was altered and clonal T-cell expansion was caused by ivuxolimab. In the dose-escalation cohort, more than 75% of patients were male, and the mean age was approximately 60 years, with a range of about 23 to 90. What the study reported, not specific to this receptor: The antigen specificity of the peripheral T cells that underwent clonal expansion was not determined. On average, CD8+ T cells showed more expanded clones than CD4+ T cells after ivuxolimab. In the 0.1-3.0 mg/kg groups, partial responders were among the patients with the lowest normalized peripheral clonal expansion, particularly in CD8+ T cells. Low levels of normalized T-cell clonal expansion were also shown by some nonresponding patients. At doses of 0.1 to 3.0 mg/kg, clonal expansion of both CD4+ and CD8+ T cells in blood was seen between baseline and week 6.

To sequence the TCRbeta CDR3 region, genomic DNA was isolated from the sorted cells. The immunoSEQ Assay was used to sequence the TCRbeta CDR3 regions. TCRdb obtained this table from immuneACCESS and retained in-frame rearrangements with V and J assigned. These tables miss some clones; where compared with another copy, unresolved V genes account for less than half of the shortfall, and the remainder is unexplained. The sample table records about 120,000 clones; 93% of these occur just once. The ten largest make up 0.15% to 0.19% of the sample. The trial excluded patients who had a history of autoimmune disease or who were on systemic immunosuppression. Peripheral blood for TCR sequencing was drawn from every dose cohort at baseline, at cycle 4 day 1 and at cycle 7 day 1. The samples were taken from a phase I, first-in-human, multicenter, open-label dose-escalation trial of ivuxolimab. Adults with locally advanced or metastatic head and neck squamous cell, hepatocellular, melanoma or renal cell carcinoma were enrolled in the trial. Before TCR sequencing, CD4+ T cells and CD8+ T cells from peripheral blood were sorted into separate populations.

On this clone itself: The target of this receptor is not known. Base qualities are not recorded, but no much larger clone differs from it by a single base.

The source of this sequence is an adult with an advanced solid tumor such as melanoma, head and neck, liver or kidney cancer. This specimen consisted of CD4+ or CD8+ T cells sorted from blood, obtained in a trial of the OX40 agonist ivuxolimab.

The DNA sequence is TGCGCCAGCAGCTTCGACAACACCGGGGAGCTGTTTTTT. This yields the protein CASSFDNTGELFF. The chain employs TRBV5-1 and TRBJ2-2; the D gene assignment is ambiguous. CDR1 and CDR2 were assigned from the germline V gene as SGHRS and YFSETQ. V is pared back by 2 bases and J by 2 bases, with 4 bases lying between the germline termini. The CDR3 sequence holds 13 residues, the cysteine and phenylalanine included. The retained sequence is limited to the CDR3, 39 bases, with the frame set at the first base.